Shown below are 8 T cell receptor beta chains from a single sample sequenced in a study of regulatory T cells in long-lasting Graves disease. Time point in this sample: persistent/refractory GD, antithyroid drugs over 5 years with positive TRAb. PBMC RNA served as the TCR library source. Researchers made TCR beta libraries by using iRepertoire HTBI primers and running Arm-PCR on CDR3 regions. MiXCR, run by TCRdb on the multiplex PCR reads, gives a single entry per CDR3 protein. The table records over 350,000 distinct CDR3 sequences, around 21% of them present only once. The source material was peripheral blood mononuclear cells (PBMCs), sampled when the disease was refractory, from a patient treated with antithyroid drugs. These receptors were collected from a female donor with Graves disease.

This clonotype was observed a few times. CDR3 residues: CSAEITEAFF. CDR3 DNA sequence: TGCAGCGCGGAGATCACTGAAGCTTTCTTT. The V call is TRBV29-1, the J call TRBJ1-1; D is uncertain. Germline V CDR1 and CDR2: SQVTM, ANQGSEA. The V and J ends lost 7 bases and 4 bases respectively, with 7 bases between them. CDR3 length: 10 residues. Filled out from reference TRBV29-1 and TRBJ1-1, the complete variable domain reads SAVISQKPSRDICQRGTSLTIQCQVDSQVTMMFWYRQQPGQSLTLIATANQGSEATYESGFVIDKFPISRPNLTFSTLTVSNMSPEDSSIYLCSAEITEAFFGQGTRLTVV.

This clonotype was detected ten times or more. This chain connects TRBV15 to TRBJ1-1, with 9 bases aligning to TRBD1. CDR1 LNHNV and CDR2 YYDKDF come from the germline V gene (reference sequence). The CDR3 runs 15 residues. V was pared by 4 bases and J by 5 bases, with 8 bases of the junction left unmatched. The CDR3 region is CATSMARTGATEAFF. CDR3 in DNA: TGTGCCACCAGCATGGCTCGGACAGGGGCGACTGAAGCTTTCTTT.

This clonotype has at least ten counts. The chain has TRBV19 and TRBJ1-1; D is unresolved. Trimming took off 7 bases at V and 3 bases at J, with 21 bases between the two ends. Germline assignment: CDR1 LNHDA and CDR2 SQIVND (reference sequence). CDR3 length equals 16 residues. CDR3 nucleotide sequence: TGTGCCAGTACCATAAGAGGAGGAGACATCTACACTGAAGCTTTCTTT. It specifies CASTIRGGDIYTEAFF.

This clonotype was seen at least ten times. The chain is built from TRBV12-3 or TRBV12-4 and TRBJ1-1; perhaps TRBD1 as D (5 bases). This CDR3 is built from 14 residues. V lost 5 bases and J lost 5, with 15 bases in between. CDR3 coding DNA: TGTGCCAGCAGTCCCGGGGGGGGACCTACTGAAGCTTTCTTT. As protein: CASSPGGGPTEAFF.

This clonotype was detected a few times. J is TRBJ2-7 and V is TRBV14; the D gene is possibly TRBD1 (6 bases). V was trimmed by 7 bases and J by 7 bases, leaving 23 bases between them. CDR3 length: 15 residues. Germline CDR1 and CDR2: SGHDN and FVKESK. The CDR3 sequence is CASKWGQWGWIEQYF. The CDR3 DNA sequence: TGTGCCAGCAAATGGGGACAATGGGGATGGATAGAGCAGTACTTC.

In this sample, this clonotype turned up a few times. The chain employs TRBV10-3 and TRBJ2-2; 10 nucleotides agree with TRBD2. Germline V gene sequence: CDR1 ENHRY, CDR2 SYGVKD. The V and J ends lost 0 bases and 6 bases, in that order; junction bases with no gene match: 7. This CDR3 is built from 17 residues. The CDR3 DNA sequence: TGTGCCATCAGTGAGTCGACATTAGCGGGAGGTTCCGGGGAGCTGTTTTTT. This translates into CAISESTLAGGSGELFF.

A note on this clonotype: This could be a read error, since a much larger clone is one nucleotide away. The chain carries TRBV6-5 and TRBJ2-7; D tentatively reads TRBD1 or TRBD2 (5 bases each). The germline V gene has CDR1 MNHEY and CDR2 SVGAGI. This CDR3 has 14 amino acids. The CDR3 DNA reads TGTGCCAGCAATTACGCGCTGGGACCCTACGAGCAGTACTTC. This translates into CASNYALGPYEQYF.

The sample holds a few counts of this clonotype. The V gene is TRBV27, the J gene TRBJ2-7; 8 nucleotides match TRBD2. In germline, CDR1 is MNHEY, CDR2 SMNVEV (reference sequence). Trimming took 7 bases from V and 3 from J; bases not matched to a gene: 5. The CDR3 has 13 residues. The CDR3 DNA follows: TGTGCCAGCACGGGGGGGAACCTCTACGAGCAGTACTTC. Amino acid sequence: CASTGGNLYEQYF.